This T cell receptor beta chain was documented in a study of Ad26.COV2.S vaccination and SARS-CoV-2 variants. Described treatment: around 19 received Ad26.COV2.S at low or high dose, single or two shots; roughly 5 received placebo; per-sample allocation not given. Material that was analyzed had been drawn on day 63 after the first vaccine or placebo injection. V was shortened by 4 bases and J by 0 bases, with 14 bases between the two germline ends. This CDR3 is built from 16 residues. Germline CDR1 and CDR2: SEHNR and FQNEAQ (reference sequence). Repertoires were generated with immunoSEQ multiplex PCR, while TCRdb's copy carries only in-frame clones and drops some. The data hold more than 300,000 clones, with around 84% observed a single time. This clone came up a few times.

The sample here was peripheral blood, taken in a trial of Ad26.COV2.S vaccine versus placebo. The clonotype comes from a person aged 18-65 years who received the Ad26.COV2.S COVID-19 vaccine or a placebo. This rearrangement joins TRBV7-9 to TRBJ2-3, with D maybe TRBD2 (7 bases). The CDR3 protein is CASSSPRGASTDTQYF. The CDR3 nucleotides are TGTGCCAGCAGCTCCCCCCGGGGGGCTAGCACAGATACGCAGTATTTT.